The TCR beta chain under discussion was sequenced for a study of blood T cell repertoires in COVID-19 (dated by TCRdb to about 2020). Context from the whole study: Samples covering the acute and convalescent phases of COVID-19 were provided by collaborators in the United States, Italy and Spain. The material from the prospective study consisted of cDNA or gDNA derived from T cells, B-cell-depleted T cells, or PBMCs. The dataset comprised deeply sampled blood TCRbeta repertoires from subjects exposed to, actively infected with, or recovered from COVID-19. The repertoires were released in a freely available public database meant as a resource for research on the immune response to SARS-CoV-2. Samples came from the ongoing ImmuneRACE study (first 160 participants) plus 1,254 subjects from 6 global collaborators. A de-identified subject ID, COVID-19 status, age in years and sex were almost always included in the sample metadata. Where HLA class I and class II types were available, the types were taken from metadata supplied by the sample provider, not from assay-based typing.

The V end gives up 2 bases and the J end 4 bases, leaving 2 bases in the junction not matched to a gene. The germline V gene encodes CDR1 SGHTA and CDR2 FQGNSA. Including cysteine and phenylalanine, the CDR3 has 14 amino acids. Only the CDR3 part of the read is kept: 42 bases, read in frame from the first base. To note about this clone: Its specific antigen is unknown. The record has no base qualities; no much larger clone is one base away.

General study outcomes and caveats: The amount of clinical and demographic metadata varied by source and participant and was provided uncurated.

Another Seattle source contributed samples from volunteer blood donors who had recovered from COVID-19. Whole blood was collected in K2EDTA tubes by collaborating institutions according to the institutions' own protocols. For TCRbeta analysis, collaborator samples were shipped as frozen whole blood, as isolated PBMCs, or as DNA extracted from either sample type. TCRbeta CDR3 regions were amplified from genomic DNA by means of the immunoSEQ Assay, a bias-controlled multiplex PCR. Per the original workflow: The number of nucleated cells in each sample was estimated by amplification of reference gene primers within the assay. Sequence reads were collapsed and filtered to measure the absolute abundance of every unique TCRbeta CDR3 rearrangement. For each sample, productive Simpson clonality was calculated as the square root of Simpson's diversity index over productive rearrangements. TCRdb holds this immuneACCESS table with in-frame rearrangements only. Some clones are missing; in checked studies, unresolved V genes explain under half, and the rest has no known cause. Clone size and the V and J calls come from that table; the DNA yielded D and trimming. This sample comprises about 220,000 clones, under 90% of them detected only once. Around 5.5% of the sample belongs to the ten largest clones.

The receptor was isolated from a woman aged 55-70 years who had recovered from COVID-19. The chain was built from TRBV7-2 and TRBJ2-1; the junction holds 7 bases that match TRBD1. Sequencing used peripheral blood. The nucleotide sequence reads TGTGCCAGCAGCTTATCGGGACAGTACAATGAGCAGTTCTTC. This codes for CASSLSGQYNEQFF. The CDR3, completed at both ends by the reference TRBV7-2 and TRBJ2-1 genes, gives the full variable domain GAGVSQSPSNKVTEKGKDVELRCDPISGHTALYWYRQSLGQGLEFLIYFQGNSAPDKSGLPSDRFSAERTGGSVSTLTIQRTQQEDSAVYLCASSLSGQYNEQFFGPGTRLTVL.